One sample yielded the 6 T cell receptor beta chains listed below, sequenced in a study of T cell repertoires in cytomegalovirus infection. No antigen has been identified for these receptors. TCRdb analysed the reads with MiXCR anew, one entry per CDR3 protein. The sample shows about 830,000 distinct CDR3 sequences, 32% of them seen only once. Sequenced material: cultured CD8+ T cells from PBMCs, taken from culture after CMV antigen stimulation. These receptors were obtained from a human donor in good health (CMV status not recorded). Some clones in this sample may be carry-over from other donors' samples.

The genes are TRBV11-2 and TRBJ2-1; D may match TRBD1 or TRBD2 (7 bases each). This CDR3 region has 17 residues. The ends were cut back, 5 bases at V and 0 bases at J, with 17 bases in the middle. Germline V gene data show CDR1 as SGHAT and CDR2 as FQNNGV. The CDR3 here is CASSTQGGGTSYNEQFF. The CDR3 coding sequence is TGTGCCAGCAGCACCCAGGGGGGGGGGACCTCCTACAATGAGCAGTTCTTC.

This clonotype has more than one count but fewer than ten. The J gene is TRBJ2-4, the V gene TRBV5-5, with D tentatively TRBD1 (7 bases). This CDR3 region has 13 residues. Germline CDR1 reads SGHKS; CDR2 reads YYEKEE (reference sequence). Trimming left V 4 bases short and J 9 bases short, with 14 bases between. CDR3 bases: TGTGCCAGCAGCGGGGGGACAGCTTCCATTCAGTACTTC. Protein sequence: CASSGGTASIQYF.

The rearrangement links TRBV3-1 to TRBJ2-5, with 8 bases that match TRBD2. Germline V gives CDR1 LGHDT, CDR2 YNNKEL (reference sequence). After removal of 6 bases from V and 5 bases from J, the junction contained 17 bases not matched to a gene. CDR3 length: 17 residues. CDR3 amino acids: CASRPGPGLGKRETQYF. The DNA of the CDR3 is TGTGCCAGCAGACCCGGGCCGGGACTAGGTAAAAGGGAGACCCAGTACTTC.

Only a few counts were recorded for this clonotype. The chain couples TRBV7-3 to TRBJ2-6, with D possibly matching TRBD2 (6 bases). There are 16 residues in the CDR3. Germline V gene sequence: CDR1 SGHTA, CDR2 FQGTGA. Trimming stripped 3 bases from V and 4 bases from J, with 13 bases between. The CDR3 sequence is CASSLTWGVGANVLTF. In DNA, the CDR3 is TGTGCCAGCAGCTTGACATGGGGGGTCGGGGCCAACGTCCTGACTTTC.

The chain couples TRBV7-3 to TRBJ2-3; D is unresolved. This CDR3 has 15 residues. Germline V gene data show CDR1 as SGHTA and CDR2 as FQGTGA. Between the trimmed V and J ends, which lost 2 bases and 0 bases, there was a span of 9 bases. Written as DNA, the CDR3 is TGTGCCAGCAGCTTATGGGTCACGAGCACAGATACGCAGTATTTT. Amino acids: CASSLWVTSTDTQYF. Full variable domain (rest looked up from reference TRBV7-3 and TRBJ2-3): GAGVSQTPSNKVTEKGKYVELRCDPISGHTALYWYRQSLGQGPEFLIYFQGTGAADDSGLPNDRFFAVRPEGSVSTLKIQRTERGDSAVYLCASSLWVTSTDTQYFGPGTRLTVL.

The genes are TRBV6-2 or TRBV6-3 and TRBJ2-7; D is unclear. This CDR3 spans 14 amino acids. The germline gives CDR1 MNHEY, CDR2 SVGEGT. V lost 5 bases, J lost 5 bases, and 16 bases lay in between. As DNA, the CDR3 is TGTGCCAGCAGTCCCTCAACAAGGCTGGACGAGCAGTACGTC. Its translation is CASSPSTRLDEQYV.